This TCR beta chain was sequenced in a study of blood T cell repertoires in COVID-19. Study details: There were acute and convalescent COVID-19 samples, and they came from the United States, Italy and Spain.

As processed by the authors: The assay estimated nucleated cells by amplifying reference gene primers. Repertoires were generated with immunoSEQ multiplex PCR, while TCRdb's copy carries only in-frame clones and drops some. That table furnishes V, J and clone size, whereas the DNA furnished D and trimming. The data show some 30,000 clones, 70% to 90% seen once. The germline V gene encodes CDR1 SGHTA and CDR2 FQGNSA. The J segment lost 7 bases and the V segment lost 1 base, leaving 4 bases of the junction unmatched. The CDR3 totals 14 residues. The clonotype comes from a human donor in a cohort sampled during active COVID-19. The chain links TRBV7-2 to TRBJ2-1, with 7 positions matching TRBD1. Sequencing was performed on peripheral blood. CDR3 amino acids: CASSLDRGGNEQFF. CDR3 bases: TGTGCCAGCAGCTTAGACAGGGGTGGGAATGAGCAGTTCTTC.